The source of this T cell receptor (beta chain) is a study of blood T cells in healthy people across ages. For the second PCR, which ran for roughly 7 to 11 cycles, a sample-barcoded 5' primer and a J-beta primer mix were used. TCRdb redid the calling of the 5' RACE reads with MiXCR, one entry per CDR3 protein. The repertoire holds 550,000 to 750,000 distinct CDR3 sequences, over 20% seen once, with roughly 3.4% in the top ten. Trimming cost V 5 bases and J 0 bases, with 11 bases left between them. This CDR3 comprises 15 residues. The germline CDR1 and CDR2 sequences are MNHEY and SVGAGI. This clonotype was found a few times. What it recognizes is unknown. Study-level points and caveats: Total diversity from one million sequenced T cells was likely underestimated. Greater diversity and more naive CD4+ cells were seen in long-lived donors than in aged donors.

V gene TRBV6-5 combines with J gene TRBJ1-3; TRBD1 might be the D (6 bases). The sequence derives from a man in his sixties or seventies in good health. Sample: blood. Here the CDR3 reads CASSNPDSSGNTIYF. In DNA form, the CDR3 reads TGTGCCAGCAGTAACCCGGACAGCTCTGGAAACACCATATATTTT.